This entry concerns a single T cell receptor beta chain. Its target is unknown. The germline V and J ends were trimmed by 2 bases and 2 bases, with 12 bases remaining between them. From germline, CDR1 is SQVTM and CDR2 ANQGSEA. The length of the CDR3 is 14 residues. Unique molecular identifiers were carried by the TCR beta cDNA libraries. Input populations of roughly 0.85 to 11 million T cells gave rise to 500,000 to 600,000 cDNA molecules. TCRdb recomputed calls from the PCR reads with MiXCR, one row per CDR3 protein. The table shows approximately 770,000 distinct CDR3 sequences, with about 43% occurring only once. The data originate from a study of post-analysis software for immune sequencing data. About the research overall: Included courses were relapsing-remitting and secondary progressive multiple sclerosis; progressive-relapsing multiple sclerosis was also included. General study points: In patients, about five TRBV segments were more frequent than in controls, with TRBV5-6, TRBV5-1 and TRBV20-1 among them.

The clonotype originates from a girl under 18 with multiple sclerosis. This chain links TRBV29-1 with TRBJ1-1; D unclear. Sequences were obtained from blood. In DNA form, the CDR3 reads TGCAGCGTTGAACCCCCCGTAACTAACACTGAAGCTTTCTTT. Translating it yields CSVEPPVTNTEAFF. The whole variable domain, remainder taken from reference TRBV29-1 and TRBJ1-1, is SAVISQKPSRDICQRGTSLTIQCQVDSQVTMMFWYRQQPGQSLTLIATANQGSEATYESGFVIDKFPISRPNLTFSTLTVSNMSPEDSSIYLCSVEPPVTNTEAFFGQGTRLTVV.